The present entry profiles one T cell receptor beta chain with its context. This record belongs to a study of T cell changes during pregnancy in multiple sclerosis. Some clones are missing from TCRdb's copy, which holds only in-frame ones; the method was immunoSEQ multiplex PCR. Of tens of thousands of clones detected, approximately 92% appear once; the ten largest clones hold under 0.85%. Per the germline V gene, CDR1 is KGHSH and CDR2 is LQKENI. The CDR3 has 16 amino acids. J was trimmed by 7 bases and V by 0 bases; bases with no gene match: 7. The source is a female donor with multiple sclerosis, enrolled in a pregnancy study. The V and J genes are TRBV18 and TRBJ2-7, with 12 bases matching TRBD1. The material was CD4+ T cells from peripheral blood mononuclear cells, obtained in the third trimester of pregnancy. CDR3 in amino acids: CASSPPAGQGAREQYF. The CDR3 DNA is TGTGCCAGCTCACCACCCGCGGGACAGGGGGCAAGAGAGCAGTACTTC.